Each of the 16 T cell receptor beta chains below was sequenced from the same sample in a study of blood T cell repertoires in COVID-19. Sequencing was performed with immunoSEQ multiplex PCR; in TCRdb, only in-frame clones are kept and a portion is missing. The repertoire includes around 70,000 clones, approximately 90% of them detected once, and roughly 2.6% sits in the top ten. The sequencing input was peripheral blood. These receptors were taken from a man in his fifties with COVID-19, enrolled during active disease.

The chain joins TRBV11-3 to TRBJ2-2; 11 bases line up with TRBD2. Germline V gene data show CDR1 as SGHNT and CDR2 as YENEEA. CDR3 length: 16 amino acids. The ends lost 2 bases at V and 7 bases at J; junction bases unmatched: 6. Here the CDR3 reads CASSLRLAGIGGELFF. The CDR3 coding sequence is TGTGCCAGCAGCTTAAGACTAGCGGGAATCGGCGGGGAGCTGTTTTTT. Using reference TRBV11-3 and TRBJ2-2 for the parts outside the CDR3, the full variable domain is EAGVVQSPRYKIIEKKQPVAFWCNPISGHNTLYWYLQNLGQGPELLIRYENEEAVDDSQLPKDRFSAERLKGVDSTLKIQPAELGDSAVYLCASSLRLAGIGGELFFGEGSRLTVL.

The genes are TRBV6-5 and TRBJ2-1, with 8 bases that match TRBD1. J was trimmed by 9 bases and V by 2 bases; bases with no gene match: 9. The CDR3 contains 15 residues. Germline-derived CDR1 and CDR2 are MNHEY and SVGAGI. The CDR3 loop reads CASSYRGQGRGEQFF. The CDR3 bases are TGTGCCAGCAGTTACAGAGGACAGGGAAGAGGTGAGCAGTTCTTC.

V is TRBV11-3 and J is TRBJ1-1; D unclear. V lost 5 bases to trimming and J lost 1 base, with 5 bases between them. The CDR3 has 12 amino acids. Looked up from germline, CDR1 is SGHNT and CDR2 is YENEEA. As DNA, the CDR3 is TGTGCCAGCAGCGGGCCGAACACTGAAGCTTTCTTT. Its translation is CASSGPNTEAFF.

The chain is built from TRBV18 and TRBJ2-5; D gene ambiguous. The CDR3 has 14 amino acids. CDR1 is KGHSH, CDR2 LQKENI, per germline. The germline V and J ends were trimmed by 0 bases and 2 bases, with 7 bases remaining between them. The CDR3: CASSPPQRQETQYF. DNA of the CDR3: TGTGCCAGCTCACCACCACAGAGACAAGAGACCCAGTACTTC.

The genes are TRBV2 and TRBJ2-5; no definite D call. Germline CDR1 is SNHLY and CDR2 is FYNNEI. V shed 3 bases and J shed 2 bases, with 13 bases lying between them. The CDR3 runs 15 residues. Here the CDR3 reads CASSDMVGRQETQYF. CDR3 nucleotides: TGTGCCAGCAGTGATATGGTGGGCCGGCAAGAGACCCAGTACTTC.

This clone has just one count. This chain joins TRBV3-1 (or the pseudogene TRBV3-2) and TRBJ1-1; D unclear. CDR3 length: 13 residues. Germline V CDR1 and CDR2: LGHDT, YNNKEL (reference sequence). Trimming took off 6 bases at V and 3 bases at J, with 11 bases between the two ends. CDR3 bases: TGTGCCAGCAGATTCAACACAGACACTGAAGCTTTCTTT. Translation: CASRFNTDTEAFF.

This rearrangement joins TRBV7-2 to TRBJ2-1, with 8 bases that match TRBD2. Germline-derived CDR1 and CDR2 are SGHTA and FQGNSA. V lost 2 bases, J lost 7 bases, and 7 bases stayed unmatched. CDR3 length: 15 amino acids. The CDR3 coding sequence is TGTGCCAGCAGCTTATCCAGCGGGAGTGGAAATGAGCAGTTCTTC. Translation: CASSLSSGSGNEQFF.

The chain links TRBV6-4 to TRBJ2-7; D is unclear. Between the trimmed V and J ends, which lost 8 bases and 7 bases, there was a span of 24 bases. This CDR3 spans 15 amino acids. The germline CDR1 and CDR2 sequences are MRHNA and SNTAGT. The CDR3 here is CASVRGRVVHGEQYV. In DNA form, the CDR3 reads TGTGCCAGCGTCCGAGGCCGTGTCGTCCATGGGGAGCAGTACGTC.

The rearrangement links TRBV21-1 to TRBJ2-7; TRBD1, the table's D call, was not compared with the DNA. TRBV21-1 constitutes a pseudogene. This CDR3 has 12 amino acids. As DNA, the CDR3 is TGTGCCAGCAGCTACCACAGTTACGAGCAGTACTTC. This translates into CASSYHSYEQYF.

The chain combines TRBV6-6 with TRBJ2-1, with a weak D call TRBD2 (5 bases). The CDR3 spans 13 residues. V gave up 8 bases and J gave up 10 bases, with 18 bases separating them. Germline-derived CDR1 and CDR2 are MNHNY and SVGAGI (reference sequence). CDR3 loop: CASWSNLLGEQFF. CDR3 in DNA: TGTGCCAGCTGGTCTAACCTACTAGGCGAGCAGTTCTTC.

The gene calls are TRBV27 and TRBJ2-5, with D possibly matching TRBD1 (6 bases). The CDR3 is 13 amino acids. Trimming took off 4 bases at V and 2 bases at J, with 8 bases between the two ends. Germline CDR1 and CDR2: MNHEY and SMNVEV (reference sequence). Here the CDR3 reads CASSSGQQETQYF. As DNA, the CDR3 is TGTGCCAGCAGTTCCGGACAGCAAGAGACCCAGTACTTC.

The chain combines TRBV5-1 with TRBJ2-1, with a tentative D call TRBD1 (6 bases). There are 15 residues in the CDR3. Trimming cost V 4 bases and J 0 bases, with 11 bases left between them. The germline CDR1 and CDR2 sequences are SGHRS and YFSETQ. Here the CDR3 DNA reads TGCGCCAGCAGCCCAGGACAGAGCTCCTACAATGAGCAGTTCTTC. Encoded protein: CASSPGQSSYNEQFF. The full variable domain, completed using reference TRBV5-1 and TRBJ2-1, is KAGVTQTPRYLIKTRGQQVTLSCSPISGHRSVSWYQQTPGQGLQFLFEYFSETQRNKGNFPGRFSGRQFSNSRSEMNVSTLELGDSALYLCASSPGQSSYNEQFFGPGTRLTVL.

This clone came up a few times. This sequence joins TRBV5-4 and TRBJ1-6; perhaps TRBD1 as D (5 bases). The CDR3 has 14 residues. With 4 bases removed from V and 10 bases from J, the gap between germline ends came to 15 bases. Germline CDR1 and CDR2: SGHNT and YYREEE (reference sequence). The CDR3 DNA sequence: TGTGCCAGCAGCCCCGGACAATTCGACTCACCCCTCCACTTT. Its protein product is CASSPGQFDSPLHF.

The rearrangement links TRBV2 to TRBJ2-1; D is undetermined. CDR1 is SNHLY and CDR2 is FYNNEI in the germline V gene. This CDR3 region has 13 residues. V gave up 4 bases and J gave up 0 bases, with 4 bases separating them. In DNA form, the CDR3 reads TGTGCCAGCAGTGGAGGCTCCTACAATGAGCAGTTCTTC. Protein: CASSGGSYNEQFF. Complete variable domain (other parts from reference TRBV2 and TRBJ2-1): EPEVTQTPSHQVTQMGQEVILRCVPISNHLYFYWYRQILGQKVEFLVSFYNNEISEKSEIFDDQFSVERPDGSNFTLKIRSTKLEDSAMYFCASSGGSYNEQFFGPGTRLTVL.

In its sample, this clone was seen once. The chain has TRBV9 and TRBJ2-7; D is perhaps TRBD1 (6 bases). Germline CDR1 SGDLS, CDR2 YYNGEE. Trimming left V 4 bases short and J 3 bases short, with 14 bases between. The CDR3 length is 14 residues. The DNA for the CDR3 is TGTGCCAGCAGCATAACAAGGACAGTCTACGAGCAGTACGTC. It codes for CASSITRTVYEQYV.

The chain couples TRBV5-1 to TRBJ2-1, with TRBD2 matching 12 bases. V trimming: 2 bases; J trimming: 7 bases; junction bases outside the gene matches: 10. This CDR3 has 17 residues. Germline values: CDR1 SGHRS, CDR2 YFSETQ. The DNA for the CDR3 is TGCGCCAGCAGCTTAGGATTGACTAGCGGGAGCAGAAATGAGCAGTTCTTC. Translating gives CASSLGLTSGSRNEQFF. Combining the CDR3 with reference TRBV5-1 and TRBJ2-1 gives the whole variable domain KAGVTQTPRYLIKTRGQQVTLSCSPISGHRSVSWYQQTPGQGLQFLFEYFSETQRNKGNFPGRFSGRQFSNSRSEMNVSTLELGDSALYLCASSLGLTSGSRNEQFFGPGTRLTVL.